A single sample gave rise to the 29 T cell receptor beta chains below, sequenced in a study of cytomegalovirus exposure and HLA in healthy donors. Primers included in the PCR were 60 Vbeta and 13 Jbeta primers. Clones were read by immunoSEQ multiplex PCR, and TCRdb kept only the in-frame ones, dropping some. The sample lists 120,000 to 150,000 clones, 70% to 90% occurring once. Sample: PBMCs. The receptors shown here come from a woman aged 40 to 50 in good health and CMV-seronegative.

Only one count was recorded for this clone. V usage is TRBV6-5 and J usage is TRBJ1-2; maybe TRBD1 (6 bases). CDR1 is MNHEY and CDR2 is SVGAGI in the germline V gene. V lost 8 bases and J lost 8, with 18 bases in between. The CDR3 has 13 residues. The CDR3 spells CASAPRDTDGYTF. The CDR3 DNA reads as TGTGCCAGCGCCCCCCGGGACACGGACGGCTACACCTTC.

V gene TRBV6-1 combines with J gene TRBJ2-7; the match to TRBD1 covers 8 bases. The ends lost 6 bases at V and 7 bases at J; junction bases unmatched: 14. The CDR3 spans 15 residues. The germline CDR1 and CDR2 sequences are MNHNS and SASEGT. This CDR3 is CASSDPGQGAGEQYF. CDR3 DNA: TGTGCCAGCAGCGACCCTGGCCAGGGGGCGGGGGAGCAGTACTTC.

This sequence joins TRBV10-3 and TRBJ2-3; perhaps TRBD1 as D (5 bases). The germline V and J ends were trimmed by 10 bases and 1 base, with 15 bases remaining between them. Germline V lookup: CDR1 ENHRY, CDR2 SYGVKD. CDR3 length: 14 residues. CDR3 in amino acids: CASNTGPRTDTQYF. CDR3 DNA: TGTGCCAGTAATACAGGACCTCGCACAGATACGCAGTATTTT.

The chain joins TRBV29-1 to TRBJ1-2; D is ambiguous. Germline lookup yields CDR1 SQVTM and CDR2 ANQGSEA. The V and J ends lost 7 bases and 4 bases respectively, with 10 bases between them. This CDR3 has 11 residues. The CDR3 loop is CSGLSLYGYTF. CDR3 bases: TGCAGCGGACTCAGCCTCTATGGCTACACCTTC.

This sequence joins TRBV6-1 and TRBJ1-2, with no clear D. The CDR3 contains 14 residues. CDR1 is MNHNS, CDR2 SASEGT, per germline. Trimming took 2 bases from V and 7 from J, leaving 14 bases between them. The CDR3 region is CASSEQAPPSGYTF. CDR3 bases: TGTGCCAGCAGTGAACAGGCTCCCCCCAGTGGCTACACCTTC.

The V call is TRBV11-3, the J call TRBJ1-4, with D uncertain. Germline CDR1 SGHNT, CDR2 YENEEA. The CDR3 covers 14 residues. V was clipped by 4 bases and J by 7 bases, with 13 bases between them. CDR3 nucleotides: TGTGCCAGCAGCTCCGCTGACATTAGTGAAAAACTGTTTTTT. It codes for CASSSADISEKLFF.

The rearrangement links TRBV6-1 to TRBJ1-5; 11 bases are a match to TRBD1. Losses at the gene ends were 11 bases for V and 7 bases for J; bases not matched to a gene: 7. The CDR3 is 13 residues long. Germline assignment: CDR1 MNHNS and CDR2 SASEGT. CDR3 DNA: TGTGCCGGGACAGGGGGAGAGGGACAGCCCCAGCATTTT. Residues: CAGTGGEGQPQHF.

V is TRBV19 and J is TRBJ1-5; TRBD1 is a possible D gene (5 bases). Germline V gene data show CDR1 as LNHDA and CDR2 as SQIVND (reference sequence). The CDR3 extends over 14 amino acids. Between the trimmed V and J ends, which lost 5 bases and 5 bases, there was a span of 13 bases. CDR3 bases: TGTGCCAGTAGTCCATCTGGGGGGTATCAGCCCCAGCATTTT. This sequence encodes CASSPSGGYQPQHF. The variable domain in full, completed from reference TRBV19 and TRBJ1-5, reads DGGITQSPKYLFRKEGQNVTLSCEQNLNHDAMYWYRQDPGQGLRLIYYSQIVNDFQKGDIAEGYSVSREKKESFPLTVTSAQKNPTAFYLCASSPSGGYQPQHFGDGTRLSIL.

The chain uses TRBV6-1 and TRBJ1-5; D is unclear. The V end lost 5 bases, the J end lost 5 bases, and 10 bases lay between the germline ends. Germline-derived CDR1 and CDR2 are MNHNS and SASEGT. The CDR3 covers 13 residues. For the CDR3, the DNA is TGTGCCAGCAGTTTGACATTGTATCAGCCCCAGCATTTT. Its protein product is CASSLTLYQPQHF.

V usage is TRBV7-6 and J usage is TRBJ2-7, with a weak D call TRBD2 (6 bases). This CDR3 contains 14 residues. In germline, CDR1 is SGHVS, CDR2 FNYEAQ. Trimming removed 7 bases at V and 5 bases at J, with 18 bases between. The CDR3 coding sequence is TGTGCCAGCACCGAATTCGGGAGAACCCACGAGCAGTACTTC. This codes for CASTEFGRTHEQYF.

CDR3 coding DNA: TGTGCCAGCAGCGTACTAGCGGGAGGGGGCGGGGAGCTGTTTTTT. Residues: CASSVLAGGGGELFF. The chain links TRBV9 to TRBJ2-2; 12 nucleotides align to TRBD2. Germline V gene data show CDR1 as SGDLS and CDR2 as YYNGEE. V dropped 1 base and J dropped 7; count of bases not matched to a gene: 2. The CDR3 is 15 amino acids.

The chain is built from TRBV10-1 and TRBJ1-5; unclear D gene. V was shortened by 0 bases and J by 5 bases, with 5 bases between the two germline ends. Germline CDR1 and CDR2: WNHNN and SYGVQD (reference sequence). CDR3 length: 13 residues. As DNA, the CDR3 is TGCGCCAGCAGTGAGTCCGGGGATCAGCCCCAGCATTTT. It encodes CASSESGDQPQHF.

CDR3 bases: TGCGCCAGCAGCCTGGGACTCAACAATGAGCAGTTCTTC. As protein: CASSLGLNNEQFF. The chain has TRBV5-1 and TRBJ2-1, with D possibly being TRBD2 (6 bases). The germline V gene has CDR1 SGHRS and CDR2 YFSETQ. Trimming shortened V by 4 bases and J by 5 bases, and 10 bases separated the two germline ends. The length of the CDR3 is 13 residues. Together with reference TRBV5-1 and TRBJ2-1, the CDR3 gives the full variable domain: KAGVTQTPRYLIKTRGQQVTLSCSPISGHRSVSWYQQTPGQGLQFLFEYFSETQRNKGNFPGRFSGRQFSNSRSEMNVSTLELGDSALYLCASSLGLNNEQFFGPGTRLTVL.

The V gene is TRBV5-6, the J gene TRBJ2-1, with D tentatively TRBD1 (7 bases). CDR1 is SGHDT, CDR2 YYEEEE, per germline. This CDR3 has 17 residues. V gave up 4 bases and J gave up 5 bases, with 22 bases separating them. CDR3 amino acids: CASSRLVRGERHNEQFF. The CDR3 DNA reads TGTGCCAGCAGCCGGCTTGTCAGGGGGGAGAGACACAATGAGCAGTTCTTC.

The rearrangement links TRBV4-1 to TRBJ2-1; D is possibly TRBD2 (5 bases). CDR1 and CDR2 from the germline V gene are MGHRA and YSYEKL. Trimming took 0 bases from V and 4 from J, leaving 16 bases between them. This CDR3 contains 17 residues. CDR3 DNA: TGCGCCAGCAGCCAAGAGCAGGACTCCTCCACGTACAATGAGCAGTTCTTC. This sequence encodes CASSQEQDSSTYNEQFF.

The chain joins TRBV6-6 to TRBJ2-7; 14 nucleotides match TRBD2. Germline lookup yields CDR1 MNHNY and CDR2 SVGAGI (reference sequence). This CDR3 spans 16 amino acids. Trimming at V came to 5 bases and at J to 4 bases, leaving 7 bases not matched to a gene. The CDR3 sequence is CASSIPGTSGSYEQYF. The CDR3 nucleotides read TGTGCCAGCAGTATTCCCGGGACTAGCGGGAGTTACGAGCAGTACTTC.

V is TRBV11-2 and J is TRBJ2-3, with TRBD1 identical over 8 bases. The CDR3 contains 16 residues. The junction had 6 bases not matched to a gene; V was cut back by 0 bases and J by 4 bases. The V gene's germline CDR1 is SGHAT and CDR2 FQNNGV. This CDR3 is CASSLDGAGGPDTQYF. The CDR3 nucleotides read TGTGCCAGCAGCTTAGATGGGGCAGGGGGCCCAGATACGCAGTATTTT.

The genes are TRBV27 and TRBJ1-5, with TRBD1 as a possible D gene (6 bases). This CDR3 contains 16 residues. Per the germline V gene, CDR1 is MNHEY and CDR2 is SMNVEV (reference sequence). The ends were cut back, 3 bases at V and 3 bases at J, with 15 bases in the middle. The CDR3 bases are TGTGCCAGCAGTTTTAGGAGGGGGGGCCTCAATCAGCCCCAGCATTTT. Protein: CASSFRRGGLNQPQHF.

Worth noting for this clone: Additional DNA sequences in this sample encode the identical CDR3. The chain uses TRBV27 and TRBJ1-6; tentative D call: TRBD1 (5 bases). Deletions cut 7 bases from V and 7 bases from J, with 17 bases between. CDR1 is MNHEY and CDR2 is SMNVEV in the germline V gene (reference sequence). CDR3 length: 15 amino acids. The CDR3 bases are TGTGCCAGCAAAACCCAGACAGTTAGAAATTCACCCCTCCACTTT. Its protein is CASKTQTVRNSPLHF.

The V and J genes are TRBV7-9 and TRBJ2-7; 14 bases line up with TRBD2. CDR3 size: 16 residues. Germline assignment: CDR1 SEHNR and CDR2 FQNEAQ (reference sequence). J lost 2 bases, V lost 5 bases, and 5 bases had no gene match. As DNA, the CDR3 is TGTGCCAGCAGCGCGGGACTAGCGGGGGTGCCCTACGAGCAGTACTTC. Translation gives CASSAGLAGVPYEQYF. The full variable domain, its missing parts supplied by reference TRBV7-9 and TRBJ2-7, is DTGVSQNPRHKITKRGQNVTFRCDPISEHNRLYWYRQTLGQGPEFLTYFQNEAQLEKSRLLSDRFSAERPKGSFSTLEIQRTEQGDSAMYLCASSAGLAGVPYEQYFGPGTRLTVT.

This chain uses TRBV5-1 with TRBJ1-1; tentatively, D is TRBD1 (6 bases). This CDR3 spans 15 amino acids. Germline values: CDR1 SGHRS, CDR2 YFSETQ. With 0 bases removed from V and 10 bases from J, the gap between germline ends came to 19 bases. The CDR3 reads CASSLETGYARGAFF. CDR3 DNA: TGCGCCAGCAGCTTGGAAACAGGGTACGCTCGTGGAGCTTTCTTT.

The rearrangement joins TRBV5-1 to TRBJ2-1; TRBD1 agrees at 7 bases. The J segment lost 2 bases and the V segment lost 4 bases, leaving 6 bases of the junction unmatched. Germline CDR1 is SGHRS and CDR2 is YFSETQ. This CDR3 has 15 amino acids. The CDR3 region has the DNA TGCGCCAGCAGCCGAACCGGGACAGCCTACAATGAGCAGTTCTTC. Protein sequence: CASSRTGTAYNEQFF.

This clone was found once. CDR3 in DNA: TGTGCCAGCAGTTACTGGCAGGCCAGCACAGATACGCAGTATTTT. Residues: CASSYWQASTDTQYF. V and J are TRBV6-5 and TRBJ2-3; D ambiguous. The CDR3 runs 15 residues. Between the trimmed V and J ends, which lost 1 base and 0 bases, there was a span of 8 bases. Germline V CDR1 and CDR2: MNHEY, SVGAGI.

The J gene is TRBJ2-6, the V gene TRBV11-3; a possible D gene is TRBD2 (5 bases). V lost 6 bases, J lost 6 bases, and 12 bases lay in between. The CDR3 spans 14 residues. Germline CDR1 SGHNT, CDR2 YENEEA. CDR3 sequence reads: CASSPGDLANVLTF. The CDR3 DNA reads TGTGCCAGCAGTCCCGGGGATTTGGCCAACGTCCTGACTTTC.

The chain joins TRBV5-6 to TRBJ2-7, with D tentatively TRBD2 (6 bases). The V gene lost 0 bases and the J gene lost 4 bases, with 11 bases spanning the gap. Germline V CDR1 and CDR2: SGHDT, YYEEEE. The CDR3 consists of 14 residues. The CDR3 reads CASSLVAGNYEQYF. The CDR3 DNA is TGTGCCAGCAGCTTGGTCGCGGGGAATTACGAGCAGTACTTC.

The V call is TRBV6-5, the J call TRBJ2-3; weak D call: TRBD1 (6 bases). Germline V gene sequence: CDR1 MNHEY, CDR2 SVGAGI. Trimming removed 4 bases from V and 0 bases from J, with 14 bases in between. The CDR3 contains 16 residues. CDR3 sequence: CASSSWTESSTDTQYF. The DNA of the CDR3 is TGTGCCAGCAGTTCCTGGACAGAATCTAGCACAGATACGCAGTATTTT.

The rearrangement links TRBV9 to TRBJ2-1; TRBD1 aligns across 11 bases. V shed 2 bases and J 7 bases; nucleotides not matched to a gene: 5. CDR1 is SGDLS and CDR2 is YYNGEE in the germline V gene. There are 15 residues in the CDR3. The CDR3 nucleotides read TGTGCCAGCAGCGTCCGGGACAGGGGGACAAATGAGCAGTTCTTC. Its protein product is CASSVRDRGTNEQFF.

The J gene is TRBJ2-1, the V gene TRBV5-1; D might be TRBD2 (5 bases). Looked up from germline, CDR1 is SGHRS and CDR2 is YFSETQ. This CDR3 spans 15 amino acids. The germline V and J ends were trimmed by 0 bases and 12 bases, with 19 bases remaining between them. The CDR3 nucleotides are TGCGCCAGCAGCTTGGGGACCGACGGGCCGGGGTGGCAGTTCTTC. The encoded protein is CASSLGTDGPGWQFF. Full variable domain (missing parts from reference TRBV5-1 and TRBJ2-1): KAGVTQTPRYLIKTRGQQVTLSCSPISGHRSVSWYQQTPGQGLQFLFEYFSETQRNKGNFPGRFSGRQFSNSRSEMNVSTLELGDSALYLCASSLGTDGPGWQFFGPGTRLTVL.

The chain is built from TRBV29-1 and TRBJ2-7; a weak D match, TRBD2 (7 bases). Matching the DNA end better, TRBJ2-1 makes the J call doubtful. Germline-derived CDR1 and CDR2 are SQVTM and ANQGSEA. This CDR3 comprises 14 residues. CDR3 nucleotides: TGCAGCGTTACCTCGGGGGGCCGGCGGAATGAGCAGTTCTTC. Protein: CSVTSGGRRNEQFF.